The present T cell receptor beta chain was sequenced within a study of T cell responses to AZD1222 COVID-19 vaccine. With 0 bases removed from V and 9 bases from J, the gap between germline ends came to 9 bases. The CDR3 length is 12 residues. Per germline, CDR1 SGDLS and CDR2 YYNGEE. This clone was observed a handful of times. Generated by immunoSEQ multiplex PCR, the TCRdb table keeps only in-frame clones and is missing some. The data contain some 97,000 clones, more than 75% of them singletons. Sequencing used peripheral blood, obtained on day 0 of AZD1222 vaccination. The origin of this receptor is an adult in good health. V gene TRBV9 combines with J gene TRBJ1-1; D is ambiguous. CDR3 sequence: CASSVATGKAFF. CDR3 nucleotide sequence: TGTGCCAGCAGCGTAGCTACGGGGAAAGCTTTCTTT.